This T cell receptor beta chain was identified during a study of CD8+CD57+ T cells in acquired aplastic anemia. Study in general: On average, sorted CD4+ and CD8+ cells gave 3 to 3.5 ug of DNA. The study, taken as a whole, reports: CD8+ Simpson's diversity showed no significant patient-control difference.

Profiling of TCR beta VDJ combinations and CDR3 sequences used genomic DNA as template. TCRdb reprocessed the reads with MiXCR, giving one entry per CDR3 protein. The table records roughly 280,000 distinct CDR3 sequences, roughly 53% of them present only once. Patients picked for sequencing had shown CD8+CD57+ cell expansion detected by flow cytometry. Patients were therapy-naive when their blood was sampled. The CDR3 has 15 residues. About this clonotype itself: Its antigen is not identified. Its ends do not fully match the called genes, so a read error is possible.

The receptor comes from a human donor with aplastic anemia. Sequencing was carried out using sorted CD4+, CD8+, or CD8+CD57+ T cells (not recorded which) from PBMCs. This chain uses TRBV12-3 or TRBV12-4 with TRBJ2-1, with D tentatively TRBD2 (6 bases). CDR3: CASSSAMGGGNEQIF. The CDR3, as DNA: TGTGCCAGCAGTTCCGCCATGGGGGGTGGCAATGAGCAGATCTTC.